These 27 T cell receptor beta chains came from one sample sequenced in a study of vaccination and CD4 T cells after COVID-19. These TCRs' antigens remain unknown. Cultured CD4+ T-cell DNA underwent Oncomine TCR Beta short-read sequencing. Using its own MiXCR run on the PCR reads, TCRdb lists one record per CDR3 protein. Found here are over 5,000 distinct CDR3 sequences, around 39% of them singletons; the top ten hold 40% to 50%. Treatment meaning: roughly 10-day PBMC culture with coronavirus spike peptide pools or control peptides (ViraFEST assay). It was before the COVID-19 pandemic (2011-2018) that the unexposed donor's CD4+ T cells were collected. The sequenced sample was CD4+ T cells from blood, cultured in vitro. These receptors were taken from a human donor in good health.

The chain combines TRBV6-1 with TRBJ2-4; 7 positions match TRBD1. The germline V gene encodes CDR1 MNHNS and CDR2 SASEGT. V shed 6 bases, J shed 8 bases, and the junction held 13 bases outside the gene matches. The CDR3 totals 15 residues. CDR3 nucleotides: TGTGCCAGCAGAAACAGGGGAAGCTTAAGGGACATTCAGTACTTC. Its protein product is CASRNRGSLRDIQYF.

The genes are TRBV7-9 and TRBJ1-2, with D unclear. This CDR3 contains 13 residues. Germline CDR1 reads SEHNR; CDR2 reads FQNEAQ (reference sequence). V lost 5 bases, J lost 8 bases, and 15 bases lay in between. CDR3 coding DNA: TGTGCCAGCAGCCAACAGAAGGACGGAGGCTACACCTTC. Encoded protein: CASSQQKDGGYTF.

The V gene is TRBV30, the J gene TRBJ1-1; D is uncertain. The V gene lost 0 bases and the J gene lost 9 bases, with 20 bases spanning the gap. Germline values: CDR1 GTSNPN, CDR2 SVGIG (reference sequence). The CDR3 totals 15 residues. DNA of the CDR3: TGTGCCTGGAGTGTACCATCGGAGAGACAAAGGCAAGCTTTCTTT. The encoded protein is CAWSVPSERQRQAFF.

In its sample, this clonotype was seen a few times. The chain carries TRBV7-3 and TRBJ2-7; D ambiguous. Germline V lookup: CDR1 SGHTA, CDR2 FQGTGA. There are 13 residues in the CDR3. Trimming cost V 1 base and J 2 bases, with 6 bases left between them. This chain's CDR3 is CASSLIPTYEQYF. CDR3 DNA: TGTGCCAGCAGCTTAATTCCCACCTACGAGCAGTACTTC.

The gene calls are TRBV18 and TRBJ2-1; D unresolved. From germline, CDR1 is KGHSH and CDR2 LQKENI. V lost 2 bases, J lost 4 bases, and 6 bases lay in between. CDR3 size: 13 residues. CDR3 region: CASSPEIYNEQFF. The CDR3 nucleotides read TGTGCCAGCTCACCAGAAATATACAATGAGCAGTTCTTC.

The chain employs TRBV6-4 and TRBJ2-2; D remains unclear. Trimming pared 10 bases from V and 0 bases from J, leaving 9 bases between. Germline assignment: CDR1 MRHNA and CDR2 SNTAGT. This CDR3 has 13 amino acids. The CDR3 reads CATRNTNTGELFF. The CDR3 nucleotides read TGTGCCACCCGAAACACGAACACCGGGGAGCTGTTTTTT.

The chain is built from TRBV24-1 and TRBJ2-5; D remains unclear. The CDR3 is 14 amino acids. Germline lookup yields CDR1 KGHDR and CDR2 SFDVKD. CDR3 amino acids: CAAGRALGLETQYF. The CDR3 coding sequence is TGTGCTGCCGGGCGCGCCCTGGGTTTAGAGACCCAGTACTTC.

CDR3 DNA: TGTGCCAGCAGCCAAGTTATTATTTCGGGAAAGGAGACCCAGTACTTC. Translation gives CASSQVIISGKETQYF. The chain employs TRBV14 and TRBJ2-5; D possibly corresponds to TRBD2 (5 bases). Germline CDR1 SGHDN, CDR2 FVKESK. V was trimmed by 1 base and J by 5 bases, leaving 17 bases between them. The CDR3 spans 16 residues. Variable domain in full (rest from reference TRBV14 and TRBJ2-5): EAGVTQFPSHSVIEKGQTVTLRCDPISGHDNLYWYRRVMGKEIKFLLHFVKESKQDESGMPNNRFLAERTGGTYSTLKVQPAELEDSGVYFCASSQVIISGKETQYFGPGTRLLVL.

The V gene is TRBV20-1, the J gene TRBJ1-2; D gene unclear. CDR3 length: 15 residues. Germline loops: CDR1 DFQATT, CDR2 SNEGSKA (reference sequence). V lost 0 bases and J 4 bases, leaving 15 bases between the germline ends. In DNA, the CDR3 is TGCAGTGCTAGAGAAGGCCCCCCCCGTCCCTATGGCTACACCTTC. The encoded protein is CSAREGPPRPYGYTF.

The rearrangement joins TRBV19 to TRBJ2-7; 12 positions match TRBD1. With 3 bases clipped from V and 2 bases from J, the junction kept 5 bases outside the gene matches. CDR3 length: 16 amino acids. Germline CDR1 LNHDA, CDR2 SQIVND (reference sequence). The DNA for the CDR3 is TGTGCCAGTAGTATCTGGGGACAGGGGGCGGCCTACGAGCAGTACTTC. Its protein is CASSIWGQGAAYEQYF.

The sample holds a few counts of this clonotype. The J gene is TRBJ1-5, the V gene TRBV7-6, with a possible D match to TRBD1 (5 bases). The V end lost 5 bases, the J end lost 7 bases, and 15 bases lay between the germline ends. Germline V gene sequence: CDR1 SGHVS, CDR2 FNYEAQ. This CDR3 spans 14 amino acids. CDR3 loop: CASSQDPGTQPQHF. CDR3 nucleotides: TGTGCCAGCAGCCAAGACCCGGGGACCCAGCCCCAGCATTTT.

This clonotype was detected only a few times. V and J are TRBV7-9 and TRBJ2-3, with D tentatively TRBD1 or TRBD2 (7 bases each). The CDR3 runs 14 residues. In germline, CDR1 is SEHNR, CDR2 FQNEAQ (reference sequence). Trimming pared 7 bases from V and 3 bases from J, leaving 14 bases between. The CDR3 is CASTRQGGTDTQYF. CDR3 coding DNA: TGTGCCAGCACTAGACAGGGAGGGACAGATACGCAGTATTTT. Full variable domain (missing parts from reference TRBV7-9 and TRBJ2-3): DTGVSQNPRHKITKRGQNVTFRCDPISEHNRLYWYRQTLGQGPEFLTYFQNEAQLEKSRLLSDRFSAERPKGSFSTLEIQRTEQGDSAMYLCASTRQGGTDTQYFGPGTRLTVL.

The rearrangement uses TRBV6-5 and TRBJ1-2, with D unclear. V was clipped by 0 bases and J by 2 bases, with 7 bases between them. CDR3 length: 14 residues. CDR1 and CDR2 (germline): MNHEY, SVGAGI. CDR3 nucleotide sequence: TGTGCCAGCAGTTACTCCTCCTACAACTATGGCTACACCTTC. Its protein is CASSYSSYNYGYTF.

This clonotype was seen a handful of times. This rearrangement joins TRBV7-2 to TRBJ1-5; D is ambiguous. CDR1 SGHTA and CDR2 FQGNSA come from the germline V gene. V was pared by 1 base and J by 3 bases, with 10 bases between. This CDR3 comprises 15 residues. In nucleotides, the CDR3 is TGTGCCAGCAGCTTAGTTGCAGGCTCCAATCAGCCCCAGCATTTT. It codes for CASSLVAGSNQPQHF.

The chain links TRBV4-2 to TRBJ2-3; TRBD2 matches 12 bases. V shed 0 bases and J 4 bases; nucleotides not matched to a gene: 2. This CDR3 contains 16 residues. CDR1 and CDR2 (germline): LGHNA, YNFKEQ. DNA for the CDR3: TGTGCCAGCAGCCAAGATCTAGCGGGGGGGCCAGATACGCAGTATTTT. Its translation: CASSQDLAGGPDTQYF.

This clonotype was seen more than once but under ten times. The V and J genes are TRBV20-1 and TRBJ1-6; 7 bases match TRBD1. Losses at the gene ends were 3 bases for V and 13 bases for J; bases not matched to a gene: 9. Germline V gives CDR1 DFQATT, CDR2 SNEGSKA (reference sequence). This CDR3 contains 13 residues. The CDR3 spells CSASGTVGLPLHF. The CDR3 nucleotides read TGCAGTGCTAGCGGGACAGTCGGGTTGCCCCTCCACTTT.

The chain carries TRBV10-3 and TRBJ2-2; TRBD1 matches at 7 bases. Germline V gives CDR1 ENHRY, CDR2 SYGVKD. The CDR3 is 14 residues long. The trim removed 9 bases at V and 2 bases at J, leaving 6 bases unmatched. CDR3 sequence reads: CAIKGQPNTGELFF. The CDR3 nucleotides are TGTGCCATTAAGGGACAGCCAAACACCGGGGAGCTGTTTTTT.

The CDR3 here is CASSYSDRGNQPQHF. As DNA, the CDR3 is TGTGCCAGCAGTTACTCCGACAGGGGTAATCAGCCCCAGCATTTT. The chain combines TRBV28 with TRBJ1-5, with 8 bases lining up with TRBD1. The V segment lost 4 bases and the J segment 4 bases; nucleotides outside the gene matches: 6. This CDR3 has 15 residues. Germline CDR1 MDHEN, CDR2 SYDVKM. Full variable domain (remainder filled in from reference TRBV28 and TRBJ1-5): DVKVTQSSRYLVKRTGEKVFLECVQDMDHENMFWYRQDPGLGLRLIYFSYDVKMKEKGDIPEGYSVSREKKERFSLILESASTNQTSMYLCASSYSDRGNQPQHFGDGTRLSIL.

The CDR3 region is CASRIQGMNTEAFF. In nucleotides, the CDR3 is TGTGCCAGTAGGATACAGGGGATGAACACTGAAGCTTTCTTT. The chain employs TRBV19 and TRBJ1-1, with 7 bases identical to TRBD1. CDR1 and CDR2 (germline): LNHDA, SQIVND (reference sequence). J gave up 0 bases and V 6 bases, and 4 bases lay outside the gene matches. CDR3 size: 14 residues.

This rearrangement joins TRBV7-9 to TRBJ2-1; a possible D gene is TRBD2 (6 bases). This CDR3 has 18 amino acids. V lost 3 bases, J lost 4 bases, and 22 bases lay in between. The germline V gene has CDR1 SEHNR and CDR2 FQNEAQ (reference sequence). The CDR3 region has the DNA TGTGCCAGCAGCTTTTTGCGGGGTCTTACTTCGGAATACAATGAGCAGTTCTTC. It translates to CASSFLRGLTSEYNEQFF.

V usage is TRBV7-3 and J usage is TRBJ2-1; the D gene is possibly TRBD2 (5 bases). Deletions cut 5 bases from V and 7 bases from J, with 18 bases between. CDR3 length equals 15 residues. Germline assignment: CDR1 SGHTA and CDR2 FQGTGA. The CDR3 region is CASSIESGRVNEQFF. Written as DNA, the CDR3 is TGTGCCAGCAGCATCGAGTCGGGAAGGGTTAATGAGCAGTTCTTC.

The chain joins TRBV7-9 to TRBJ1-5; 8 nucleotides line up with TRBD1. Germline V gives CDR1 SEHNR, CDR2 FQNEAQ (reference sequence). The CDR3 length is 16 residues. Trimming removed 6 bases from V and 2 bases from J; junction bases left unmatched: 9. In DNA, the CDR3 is TGTGCCAGCAGAAAAGGACAGGGTAGGGGCAATCAGCCCCAGCATTTT. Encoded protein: CASRKGQGRGNQPQHF.

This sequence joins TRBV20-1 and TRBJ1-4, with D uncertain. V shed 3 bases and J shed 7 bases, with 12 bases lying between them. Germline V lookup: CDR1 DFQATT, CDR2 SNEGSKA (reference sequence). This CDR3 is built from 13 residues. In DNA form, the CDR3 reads TGCAGTGCTAGTATTAGGACTCTTGAAAAACTGTTTTTT. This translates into CSASIRTLEKLFF.

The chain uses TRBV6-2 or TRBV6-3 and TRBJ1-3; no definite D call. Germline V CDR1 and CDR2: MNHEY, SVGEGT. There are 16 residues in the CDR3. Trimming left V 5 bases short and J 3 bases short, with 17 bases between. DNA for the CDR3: TGTGCCAGCAGTGCCCCAAGAGAATACCTTGGAAACACCATATATTTT. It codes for CASSAPREYLGNTIYF.

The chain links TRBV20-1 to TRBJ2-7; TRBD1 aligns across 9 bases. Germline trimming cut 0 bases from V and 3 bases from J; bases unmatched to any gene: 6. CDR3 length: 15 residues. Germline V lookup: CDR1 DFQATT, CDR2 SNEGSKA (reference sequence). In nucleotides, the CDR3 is TGCAGTGCTAGAGACACGAGGGGACAGGGCTACGAGCAGTACTTC. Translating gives CSARDTRGQGYEQYF.

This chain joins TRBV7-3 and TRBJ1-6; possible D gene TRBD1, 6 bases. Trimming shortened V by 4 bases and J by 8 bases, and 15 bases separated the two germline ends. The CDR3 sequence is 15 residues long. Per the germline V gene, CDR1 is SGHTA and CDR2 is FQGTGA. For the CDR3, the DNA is TGTGCCAGCAGCTCTACAGGGTTTTCAGATTCACCCCTCCACTTT. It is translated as CASSSTGFSDSPLHF. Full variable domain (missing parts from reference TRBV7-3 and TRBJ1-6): GAGVSQTPSNKVTEKGKYVELRCDPISGHTALYWYRQSLGQGPEFLIYFQGTGAADDSGLPNDRFFAVRPEGSVSTLKIQRTERGDSAVYLCASSSTGFSDSPLHFGNGTRLTVT.

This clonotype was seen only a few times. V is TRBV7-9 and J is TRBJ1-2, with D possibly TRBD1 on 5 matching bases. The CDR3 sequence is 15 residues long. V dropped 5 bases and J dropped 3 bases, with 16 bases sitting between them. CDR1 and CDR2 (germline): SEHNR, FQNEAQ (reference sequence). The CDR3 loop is CASSRSTENDYGYTF. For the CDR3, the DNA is TGTGCCAGCAGCCGATCGACAGAGAACGACTATGGCTACACCTTC.